This T cell receptor (beta chain) emerged from a study of beta chain features in type 1 diabetes. Broader study findings: Shortening of TCRB CDR3s, moderate but significant, appeared in all four CD4+ subsets of Type 1 diabetes patients. Whether TCRB rearrangement is influenced by HLA type went unresolved here.

Investigators reverse transcribed all isolated RNA, so they sequenced expressed TCRB transcripts. Clones were read by immunoSEQ multiplex PCR, and TCRdb kept only the in-frame ones, dropping some. The table has 200,000 to 250,000 clones, around 9.9% seen once. This CDR3 is built from 14 residues. Per germline, CDR1 MNHNS and CDR2 SASEGT. After removal of 4 bases from V and 3 bases from J, the junction contained 4 bases not matched to a gene. On this clone itself: As yet, its antigen is unknown.

Sorted populations were all over 95% pure. The clonotype originates from a man between 18 and 29 years old in good health. Source material: central memory CD4+ T cells from blood. This chain uses TRBV6-1 with TRBJ2-7, with TRBD1 matching over 9 bases. The CDR3 region is CASSAGTGRYEQYF. DNA of the CDR3: TGTGCCAGCAGTGCCGGGACAGGGCGCTACGAGCAGTACTTC.